Each of the 30 T cell receptor beta chains below was sequenced from the same sample in a study of read filtering for tumor transcriptome and immune sequencing. From about 0.4 ug of RNA, a library with molecular barcoded alpha/delta and beta/gamma adaptors was made. TCRdb re-derived calls from the reads in MiXCR, one entry per CDR3 protein. The sample shows roughly 56,000 distinct CDR3 sequences, nearly 20% of them seen only once. The sample comprised a population of CD138-negative cells sorted from bone marrow. Receptors were obtained from a donor older than 35 with multiple myeloma.

Many counts were recorded for this clonotype. V is TRBV27 and J is TRBJ1-4, with D unresolved. There are 17 residues in the CDR3. Between the trimmed V and J ends, which lost 6 bases and 0 bases, there was a span of 17 bases. CDR1 and CDR2 (germline): MNHEY, SMNVEV (reference sequence). In DNA form, the CDR3 reads TGTGCCAGCAGGAAAAATACCCGGCAGGCAACTAATGAAAAACTGTTTTTT. This codes for CASRKNTRQATNEKLFF. Full variable domain (missing parts from reference TRBV27 and TRBJ1-4): EAQVTQNPRYLITVTGKKLTVTCSQNMNHEYMSWYRQDPGLGLRQIYYSMNVEVTDKGDVPEGYKVSRKEKRNFPLILESPSPNQTSLYFCASRKNTRQATNEKLFFGSGTQLSVL.

This clonotype was detected ten times or more. In DNA, the CDR3 is TGTGCCAGTAGGATCCTCACAACTCTTAATGAAAAACTGTTTTTT. This translates into CASRILTTLNEKLFF. The V gene is TRBV12-3 or TRBV12-4, the J gene TRBJ1-4; the D is unclear. The V end lost 9 bases, the J end lost 4 bases, and 18 bases lay between the germline ends. CDR3 size: 15 residues.

A note on this clonotype: A much larger clone is a single base away; this may be a read error. The chain joins TRBV5-1 to TRBJ2-5; 10 bases fit TRBD1. The germline V gene encodes CDR1 SGHRS and CDR2 YFSETQ. There are 14 residues in the CDR3. The CDR3 bases are TGCGTCAGCAGCGGGGGACAGGGGAGTGAGACCCAGTACTTC. Translated: CVSSGGQGSETQYF.

This chain links TRBV20-1 with TRBJ1-4; perhaps TRBD1 as D (5 bases). Looked up from germline, CDR1 is DFQATT and CDR2 is SNEGSKA (reference sequence). V was pared by 5 bases and J by 6 bases, with 13 bases between. The CDR3 is 13 residues long. DNA of the CDR3: TGCAGTGCTCATGAGGGACGAGATGAAAAACTGTTTTTT. Translation gives CSAHEGRDEKLFF.

J is TRBJ2-1 and V is TRBV9, with a weak D call TRBD1 (6 bases). Trimming stripped 2 bases from V and 7 bases from J, with 13 bases between. This CDR3 comprises 14 residues. The germline gives CDR1 SGDLS, CDR2 YYNGEE. The chain's CDR3 is CASSVHGGSNEQFF. CDR3 coding DNA: TGTGCCAGCAGCGTCCATGGGGGCTCGAATGAGCAGTTCTTC.

The rearrangement joins TRBV2 to TRBJ2-1, with a possible D match to TRBD2 (6 bases). The CDR3 is 15 amino acids. V was clipped by 8 bases and J by 4 bases, with 18 bases between them. CDR1 and CDR2 from the germline V gene are SNHLY and FYNNEI. The CDR3 coding sequence is TGTGCCAGCGGAGAGCGGGCGAGCTCATACAATGAGCAGTTCTTC. Translating it yields CASGERASSYNEQFF.

At least ten counts were recorded for this clonotype. The rearrangement links TRBV7-9 to TRBJ2-3, with D uncertain. The V gene lost 3 bases and the J gene lost 5 bases, with 6 bases spanning the gap. The germline CDR1 and CDR2 sequences are SEHNR and FQNEAQ (reference sequence). The CDR3 covers 12 residues. CDR3 amino acids: CASSLNLDTQYF. The DNA of the CDR3 is TGTGCCAGCAGCTTGAACCTAGATACGCAGTATTTT. The full variable domain, in which reference TRBV7-9 and TRBJ2-3 provide the parts outside the CDR3, is DTGVSQNPRHKITKRGQNVTFRCDPISEHNRLYWYRQTLGQGPEFLTYFQNEAQLEKSRLLSDRFSAERPKGSFSTLEIQRTEQGDSAMYLCASSLNLDTQYFGPGTRLTVL.

This clonotype was observed many times. The chain employs TRBV5-4 and TRBJ2-3; 11 nucleotides agree with TRBD2. Per the germline V gene, CDR1 is SGHNT and CDR2 is YYREEE (reference sequence). V lost 0 bases, J lost 1 base, and 10 bases stayed unmatched. This CDR3 is 19 amino acids long. For the CDR3, the DNA is TGTGCCAGCAGCTTGGGGGGCCTAGCGGGGGGTGGCGGCACAGATACGCAGTATTTT. This sequence encodes CASSLGGLAGGGGTDTQYF.

The V call is TRBV7-9, the J call TRBJ1-4; D ambiguous. The V and J ends lost 1 base and 8 bases respectively, with 5 bases between them. CDR1 SEHNR and CDR2 FQNEAQ come from the germline V gene (reference sequence). The CDR3 totals 12 residues. The CDR3 sequence is CASSLDLEKLFF. The DNA of the CDR3 is TGTGCCAGCAGCTTAGATCTGGAAAAACTGTTTTTT.

This clonotype was recorded many times. This sequence joins TRBV30 and TRBJ2-1, with D uncertain. CDR3 length: 11 amino acids. CDR1 and CDR2 (germline): GTSNPN, SVGIG (reference sequence). Trimming stripped 2 bases from V and 3 bases from J, with 2 bases between. CDR3 region: CAWSFYNEQFF. The CDR3 DNA follows: TGTGCCTGGAGTTTCTACAATGAGCAGTTCTTC.

A note on this clonotype: An end of the junction does not agree with germline; a read error may underlie this. The chain has TRBV5-1 and TRBJ1-1; D possibly corresponds to TRBD1 (6 bases). Germline-derived CDR1 and CDR2 are SGHRS and YFSETQ. CDR3 length: 13 residues. The CDR3 DNA reads as TGCGCCAGCGTGGACGTCTGGGACACTGAAGCTTTCTTC. This sequence encodes CASVDVWDTEAFF. The whole variable domain, filled in from reference TRBV5-1 and TRBJ1-1, reads KAGVTQTPRYLIKTRGQQVTLSCSPISGHRSVSWYQQTPGQGLQFLFEYFSETQRNKGNFPGRFSGRQFSNSRSEMNVSTLELGDSALYLCASVDVWDTEAFFGQGTRLTVV.

There are many counts of this clonotype. V and J are TRBV6-1 and TRBJ1-4; TRBD1 agrees at 9 bases. The ends lost 2 bases at V and 8 bases at J; junction bases unmatched: 6. Germline-derived CDR1 and CDR2 are MNHNS and SASEGT. The length of the CDR3 is 15 residues. CDR3: CASSEMGQGWEKLFF. CDR3 in DNA: TGTGCCAGCAGTGAAATGGGACAGGGCTGGGAAAAACTGTTTTTT.

This clonotype was counted ten times or more. The J gene is TRBJ2-7, the V gene TRBV28; TRBD1 aligns across 8 bases. V was clipped by 6 bases and J by 3 bases; unmatched bases: 4. Looked up from germline, CDR1 is MDHEN and CDR2 is SYDVKM. The CDR3 runs to 13 residues. As DNA, the CDR3 is TGTGCCAGCAGGGTGGGACAGGACTACGAGCAGTACTTC. Residues: CASRVGQDYEQYF.

The genes are TRBV5-4 and TRBJ2-2, with TRBD1 matching over 7 bases. CDR1 and CDR2 (germline): SGHNT, YYREEE (reference sequence). The V and J ends lost 3 bases and 6 bases, in that order; junction bases with no gene match: 11. CDR3 length: 16 amino acids. The CDR3 spells CASSSIGTGVAGELFF. In DNA, the CDR3 is TGTGCCAGCAGCTCCATCGGTACAGGGGTTGCCGGGGAGCTGTTTTTT. Full variable domain (rest looked up from reference TRBV5-4 and TRBJ2-2): ETGVTQSPTHLIKTRGQQVTLRCSSQSGHNTVSWYQQALGQGPQFIFQYYREEENGRGNFPPRFSGLQFPNYSSELNVNALELDDSALYLCASSSIGTGVAGELFFGEGSRLTVL.

The chain joins TRBV4-2 to TRBJ1-2; D gene ambiguous. V was clipped by 0 bases and J by 1 base, with 9 bases between them. This CDR3 is 15 amino acids long. Germline loops: CDR1 LGHNA, CDR2 YNFKEQ. CDR3 in DNA: TGTGCCAGCAGCCAAGATGGGGATTTTAACTATGGCTACACCTTC. Its protein product is CASSQDGDFNYGYTF.

This clonotype occurred many times. V and J are TRBV29-1 and TRBJ2-5, with TRBD1 matching over 9 bases. The CDR3 contains 13 residues. V shed 3 bases and J 2 bases; nucleotides not matched to a gene: 1. CDR1 and CDR2 (germline): SQVTM, ANQGSEA. The CDR3 here is CSVDGQGQETQYF. In DNA, the CDR3 is TGCAGCGTTGACGGACAGGGGCAAGAGACCCAGTACTTC.

This clonotype was detected many times. This chain joins TRBV5-4 and TRBJ2-3; unclear D gene. CDR1 SGHNT and CDR2 YYREEE come from the germline V gene (reference sequence). This CDR3 contains 14 residues. V was trimmed by 0 bases and J by 0 bases, leaving 5 bases between them. This CDR3 reads CASSLAQSTDTQYF. For the CDR3, the DNA is TGTGCCAGCAGCTTGGCACAGAGCACAGATACGCAGTATTTT.

This clonotype came up a few times. V and J are TRBV20-1 and TRBJ1-1, with TRBD1 matching over 9 bases. Unmatched junction bases numbered 6, after V lost 1 base and J lost 3 bases. This CDR3 spans 15 amino acids. Germline lookup yields CDR1 DFQATT and CDR2 SNEGSKA (reference sequence). Here the CDR3 DNA reads TGCAGTGCTAGAGGATTAAGACAGGGGGACACTGAAGCTTTCTTT. Translating gives CSARGLRQGDTEAFF.

For this clonotype: This could be a read error, since a much larger clone is one nucleotide away. The chain employs TRBV20-1 and TRBJ1-5; 7 nucleotides line up with TRBD1. Looked up from germline, CDR1 is DFQATT and CDR2 is SNEGSKA (reference sequence). The CDR3 has 14 amino acids. V lost 3 bases and J lost 7; bases outside the gene matches: 9. CDR3 DNA sequence: TGCAGTGCTAGCCCTGGGACAGCTGAACAGCCCCAGCATTTT. The encoded protein is CSASPGTAEQPQHF.

This clonotype was picked up a small number of times. CDR3 protein: CASSMYNNEQFF. CDR3 sequence (DNA): TGTGCCAGTAGTATGTATAACAATGAGCAGTTCTTC. The chain combines TRBV19 with TRBJ2-1; no clear D gene. The CDR3 totals 12 residues. Germline V lookup: CDR1 LNHDA, CDR2 SQIVND (reference sequence). The V end was cut by 3 bases, the J end by 5 bases, with 5 bases between.

Concerning this clonotype itself: A far bigger clonotype differs at one base, so this is likely a read error. This chain uses TRBV7-3 with TRBJ2-6; D could derive from TRBD1 or TRBD2 (5 bases each). This CDR3 contains 20 residues. Germline lookup yields CDR1 SGHTA and CDR2 FQGTGA. CDR3 residues: CASSLEFYVEEPPGANVLAF. DNA for the CDR3: TGTGCCAGCAGCTTAGAGTTTTACGTGGAGGAACCCCCTGGGGCCAACGTCCTGGCTTTC.

Ten or more counts support this clonotype. The chain uses TRBV18 and TRBJ1-1, with unresolved D. CDR3 length: 15 residues. The germline V and J ends were trimmed by 2 bases and 3 bases, with 13 bases remaining between them. Germline CDR1 and CDR2: KGHSH and LQKENI. CDR3 nucleotides: TGTGCCAGCTCACCAAGTCGGGGAGGTGACACTGAAGCTTTCTTT. Its protein product is CASSPSRGGDTEAFF.

This clonotype was picked up many times. This CDR3 reads CASSLGTGVRETQYF. Here the CDR3 DNA reads TGCGCCAGCAGCTTGGGGACAGGGGTACGAGAGACCCAGTACTTC. The chain uses TRBV5-1 and TRBJ2-5, with 9 bases that match TRBD1. The V segment lost 0 bases and the J segment 4 bases; nucleotides outside the gene matches: 4. The V gene's germline CDR1 is SGHRS and CDR2 YFSETQ. This CDR3 is built from 15 residues.

The rearrangement uses TRBV11-3 and TRBJ1-1, with D possibly being TRBD1 (5 bases). The CDR3 sequence is 14 residues long. V shed 5 bases and J shed 2 bases, with 12 bases lying between them. Germline V gives CDR1 SGHNT, CDR2 YENEEA. The CDR3 loop reads CASSPRVGNTEAFF. DNA of the CDR3: TGTGCCAGCAGCCCCAGGGTTGGCAACACTGAAGCTTTCTTT.

At least ten counts were recorded for this clonotype. The junction shows a germline mismatch at one end, possibly a read error. The chain recombines TRBV7-9 with TRBJ2-7, with a possible D match to TRBD1 (7 bases). There are 9 residues in the CDR3. CDR1 SEHNR and CDR2 FQNEAQ come from the germline V gene (reference sequence). The CDR3 DNA reads TGTGCCAGCAGCCTCCAGGGGGGCTTC. As protein: CASSLQGGF.

The rearrangement joins TRBV20-1 to TRBJ2-3; no firm D call. This CDR3 is built from 13 residues. V was trimmed by 7 bases and J by 3 bases, leaving 14 bases between them. CDR1 DFQATT and CDR2 SNEGSKA come from the germline V gene (reference sequence). The CDR3 nucleotides read TGCAGTGTTTTGGACCCTTCGACAGATACGCAGTATTTT. Encoded protein: CSVLDPSTDTQYF.

This clonotype was counted once. This may come from a read error, since a much larger clone is one base off. The chain recombines TRBV29-1 with TRBJ1-5; D perhaps matches TRBD1 (5 bases). CDR3 length equals 12 residues. Germline-derived CDR1 and CDR2 are SQVTM and ANQGSEA. Between the trimmed V and J ends, which lost 5 bases and 5 bases, there was a span of 10 bases. The CDR3 sequence is CSVQGSHQPQHF. The CDR3 nucleotides are TGCAGCGTTCAGGGATCCCATCAGCCCCAGCATTTT. The whole variable domain, filled in from reference TRBV29-1 and TRBJ1-5, reads SAVISQKPSRDICQRGTSLTIQCQVDSQVTMMFWYRQQPGQSLTLIATANQGSEATYESGFVIDKFPISRPNLTFSTLTVSNMSPEDSSIYLCSVQGSHQPQHFGDGTRLSIL.

A remark on this clonotype: A much larger clone lies one base from this, so it may be a read error. The chain uses TRBV20-1 and TRBJ2-7; 9 bases fit TRBD1. This CDR3 is built from 14 residues. Looked up from germline, CDR1 is DFQATT and CDR2 is SNEGSKA (reference sequence). The CDR3: CGAPDRGGNGEQYF. CDR3 sequence (DNA): TGCGGTGCACCGGACAGGGGCGGGAATGGCGAGCAGTACTTC.

This clonotype occurred many times. CDR3 sequence reads: CATQTTDGSEYF. The DNA for the CDR3 is TGTGCCACCCAGACGACCGACGGGTCGGAGTACTTC. The chain employs TRBV10-3 and TRBJ2-7; D ambiguous. Germline V CDR1 and CDR2: ENHRY, SYGVKD. The CDR3 is 12 residues long. V lost 10 bases, J lost 11 bases, and 21 bases lay in between.

The chain couples TRBV19 to TRBJ2-7, with TRBD1 matching over 9 bases. V shed 3 bases, J shed 4 bases, and the junction held 4 bases outside the gene matches. This CDR3 contains 14 residues. The germline CDR1 and CDR2 sequences are LNHDA and SQIVND (reference sequence). For the CDR3, the DNA is TGTGCCAGTAGTATCGGGACAGGGTTGTACGAGCAGTACTTC. This encodes CASSIGTGLYEQYF.